Sequencing of this TCR beta chain was carried out in a study of shared clonotypes between healthy human individuals (TCRdb year 2020). Regarding the complete study: A couple of women and a few men aged 18 to 49 years were included in the cohort. For each donor, CD4 naive and CD4 memory were each given three plates, CD8 naive was given two plates, and CD8 memory was given one plate. The study deeply sequenced blood TCR repertoires of about five healthy adults to estimate repertoire size and the extent of clonotype sharing between individuals. To increase sequencing depth and limit assay-specific biases, TCR repertoire library preparation and sequencing were carried out by different laboratories using diverse techniques. Each donor's leukapheresis produced roughly between roughly 0.85 and 9.5 billion PBMCs. Broad study findings and their caveats: Larger estimated clonotype richness was generally found for naive subsets than for memory subsets. Higher generation probabilities were observed for clonotypes shared by all four sorted-subset donors than for non-shared clonotypes. Based on pairwise subsampling, the degree of clonotype sharing among donors was expected to be affected by sequencing depth. Only blood was sampled, and tissue TCR repertoires likely differ from those in blood. Even with the large sequencing depth, rarefaction of the sorted-subset datasets indicated that sequencing was incomplete. Across a handful of donors, approximately 4.9% of naive CD4, 3.5% of naive CD8, roughly 2.3% of memory CD4, and approximately 0.4% of memory CD8 clonotypes were shared. Because the study included only a small number of donors, the genetic and exposure-history diversity represented was limited.

Counted from cysteine to phenylalanine, this CDR3 has 14 amino acids. Only the CDR3 region is kept as DNA, spanning 42 bases read in frame from base 1. Clipping removes 4 bases from V and 5 bases from J, with 6 as the unmatched junction base count. CDR1 SGHDN and CDR2 FVKESK were looked up in the germline V gene. Using the deep immunoSEQ assay, TCR CDR3 regions were amplified from genomic DNA by multiplex PCR. Extracted genomic DNA from each cell subset was distributed evenly across all wells of several immunoSEQ 96-well plates, and each plate was treated as a replicate. For sorted subsets, around 200 ng genomic DNA, equal to about 30,000 T cell genomes, was loaded into each replicate PCR. The purified libraries were quantified using a Qubit 3.0 fluorometer, sized with a Bioanalyzer 2100, and then quantified again using the KAPA Library Quantification kit. Every immunoSEQ 96-well plate was sequenced on a separate single-read 150-cycle Illumina NextSeq 550 flow cell. The paper's processing steps were these. Because only junctional sequences without quality scores were contained in the immunoSEQ output, filtering matching that applied to full-length reads could not be performed. To assign V/J genes and CDR3, sequences were annotated using PyIR, a Python wrapper for IgBLAST v1.9, with IMGT germline references. Any read was removed if the V/J assignment was weak (E-value above 1e-6), the CDR3 was missing, or the read contained stop codons, out-of-frame junctions, or ambiguous translated residues. V3J clonotypes were defined as sequences sharing the same inferred V gene, J gene, and CDR3 amino acid sequence. The percentage overlap between two repertoires was calculated by dividing the number of shared unique clonotypes by the size of the smaller repertoire. Three approaches were used to assess repertoire richness: RTK rarefaction, the Chao1 estimator, and Recon v2.1 estimates of unobserved clonotypes. Generation probabilities were computed with OLGA for all TCRbeta clonotypes obtained by the gDNA method from a handful of donors. The immuneACCESS repertoire file appears here via TCRdb, limited to in-frame rearrangements. These files lack a portion of the clones; in checked studies, under half of the deficit traces to unresolved V genes, and the cause of the others is not known. The V and J calls and clone size are taken from that table; D and trimming were inferred from the DNA. This sample gives some 2,400,000 clones in total; approximately 96% of them show up just once. The ten biggest clones cover 0.1% to 0.15% of the sample.

Worth noting for this clone: No cognate antigen has been identified for it. Per-nucleotide qualities are absent, and no much larger clonotype sits a single base away.

The donors were healthy, HIV-negative adults with no recently reported acute infections or vaccinations. All donors were Caucasian adults living in Nashville, Tennessee, USA. CD4+ T cells were enriched by magnetic negative selection; naive cells were then positively selected on CD45RA, and the negative fraction formed the memory subset. Blood was obtained by leukapheresis, after which PBMCs were separated by Ficoll-Histopaque density gradient centrifugation and cryopreserved in liquid nitrogen vapor phase. Analytical flow cytometry was used to check the purity and quantity of each magnetically sorted T cell population. Genomic DNA was isolated from each sorted fraction and quantified by UV absorbance on a Nanodrop 2000c.

The sample consisted of naive CD4+ T cells sorted from blood. The cell subset or site label, as the study defines it: CD45RA+ positively selected. In this chain, TRBV14 is recombined with TRBJ2-3; TRBD1 aligns with 7 central bases. This sequence was found in a man in his late teens or twenties in good health. Here is the DNA: TGTGCCAGCAGCCCTGACAGGGTAAAAGATACGCAGTATTTT. Protein translation: CASSPDRVKDTQYF. Here the CDR3 is joined to the reference TRBV14 and TRBJ2-3 genes, and the full variable domain is: EAGVTQFPSHSVIEKGQTVTLRCDPISGHDNLYWYRRVMGKEIKFLLHFVKESKQDESGMPNNRFLAERTGGTYSTLKVQPAELEDSGVYFCASSPDRVKDTQYFGPGTRLTVL.